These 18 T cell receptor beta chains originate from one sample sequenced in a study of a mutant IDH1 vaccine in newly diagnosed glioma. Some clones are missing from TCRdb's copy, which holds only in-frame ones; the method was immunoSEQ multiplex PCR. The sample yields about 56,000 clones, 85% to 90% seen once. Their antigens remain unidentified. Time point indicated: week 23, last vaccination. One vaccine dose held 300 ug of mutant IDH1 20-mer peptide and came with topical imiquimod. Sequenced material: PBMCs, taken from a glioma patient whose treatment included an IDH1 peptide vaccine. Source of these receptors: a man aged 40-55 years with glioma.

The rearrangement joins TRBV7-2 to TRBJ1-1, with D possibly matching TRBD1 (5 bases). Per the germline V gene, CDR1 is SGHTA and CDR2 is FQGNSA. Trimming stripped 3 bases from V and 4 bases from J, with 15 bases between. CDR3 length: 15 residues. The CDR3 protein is CASSLSLAGITEAFF. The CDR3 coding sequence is TGTGCCAGCAGCTTGTCTCTGGCAGGGATCACTGAAGCTTTCTTT.

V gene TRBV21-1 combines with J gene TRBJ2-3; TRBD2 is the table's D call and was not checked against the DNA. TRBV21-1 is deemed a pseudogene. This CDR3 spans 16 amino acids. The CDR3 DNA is TGTGCCAGCAGCTCACGACTACCTCGTAGCACAGATACGCAGTATTTT. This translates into CASSSRLPRSTDTQYF.

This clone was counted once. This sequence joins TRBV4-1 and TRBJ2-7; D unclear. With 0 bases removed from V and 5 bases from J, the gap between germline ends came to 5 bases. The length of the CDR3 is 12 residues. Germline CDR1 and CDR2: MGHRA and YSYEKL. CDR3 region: CASSQDRHEQYF. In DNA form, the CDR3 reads TGCGCCAGCAGCCAAGATAGGCACGAGCAGTACTTC.

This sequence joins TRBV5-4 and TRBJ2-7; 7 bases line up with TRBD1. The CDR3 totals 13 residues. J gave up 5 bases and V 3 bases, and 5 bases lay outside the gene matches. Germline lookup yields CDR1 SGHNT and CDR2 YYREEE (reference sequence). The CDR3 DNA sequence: TGTGCCAGCAGCTGGGGACAGTTCGACGAGCAGTACTTC. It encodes CASSWGQFDEQYF.

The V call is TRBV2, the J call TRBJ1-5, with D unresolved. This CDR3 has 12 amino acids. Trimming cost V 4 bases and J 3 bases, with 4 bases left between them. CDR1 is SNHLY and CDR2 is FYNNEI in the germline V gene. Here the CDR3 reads CASSGNNQPQHF. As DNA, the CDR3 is TGTGCCAGCAGTGGCAACAATCAGCCCCAGCATTTT.

CDR3 residues: CASSPQAPGFTEAFF. The CDR3 DNA reads TGTGCCAGCAGCCCGCAGGCTCCGGGGTTCACTGAAGCTTTCTTT. J is TRBJ1-1 and V is TRBV9; no firm D call. The germline V and J ends were trimmed by 4 bases and 4 bases, with 17 bases remaining between them. CDR1 and CDR2 from the germline V gene are SGDLS and YYNGEE. This CDR3 has 15 amino acids.

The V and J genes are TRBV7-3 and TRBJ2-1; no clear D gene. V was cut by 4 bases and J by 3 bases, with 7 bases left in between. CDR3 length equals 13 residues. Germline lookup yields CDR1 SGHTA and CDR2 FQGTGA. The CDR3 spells CASSSAVYNEQFF. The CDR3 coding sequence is TGTGCCAGCAGCTCCGCGGTCTACAATGAGCAGTTCTTC. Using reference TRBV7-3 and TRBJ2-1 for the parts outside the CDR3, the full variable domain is GAGVSQTPSNKVTEKGKYVELRCDPISGHTALYWYRQSLGQGPEFLIYFQGTGAADDSGLPNDRFFAVRPEGSVSTLKIQRTERGDSAVYLCASSSAVYNEQFFGPGTRLTVL.

CDR3 amino acids: CASSQGASGNNEQFF. DNA of the CDR3: TGTGCCAGCAGCCAAGGGGCTAGCGGGAACAATGAGCAGTTCTTC. This rearrangement joins TRBV4-2 to TRBJ2-1; TRBD2 matches 9 bases. The germline gives CDR1 LGHNA, CDR2 YNFKEQ. The CDR3 loop spans 15 amino acids. Trimming removed 1 base from V and 5 bases from J; junction bases left unmatched: 3.

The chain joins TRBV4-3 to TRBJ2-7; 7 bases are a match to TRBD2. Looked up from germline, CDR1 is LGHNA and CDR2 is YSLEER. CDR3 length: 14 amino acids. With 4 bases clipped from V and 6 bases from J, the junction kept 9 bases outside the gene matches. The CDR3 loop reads CASSPFAGAGEQYF. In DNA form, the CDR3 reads TGCGCCAGCAGCCCGTTCGCGGGAGCAGGCGAGCAGTACTTC.

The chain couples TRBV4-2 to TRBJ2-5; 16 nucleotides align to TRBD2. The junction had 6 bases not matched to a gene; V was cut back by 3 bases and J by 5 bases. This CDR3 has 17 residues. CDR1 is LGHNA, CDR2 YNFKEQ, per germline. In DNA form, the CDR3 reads TGTGCCAGCAGCCAGGGTGGGACTAGCGGGAGGGTGGAGACCCAGTACTTC. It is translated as CASSQGGTSGRVETQYF.

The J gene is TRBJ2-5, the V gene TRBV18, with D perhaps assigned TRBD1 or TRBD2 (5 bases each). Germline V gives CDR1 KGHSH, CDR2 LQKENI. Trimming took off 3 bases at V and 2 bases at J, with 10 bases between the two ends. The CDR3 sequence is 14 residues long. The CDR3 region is CASSPGWGQETQYF. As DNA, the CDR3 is TGTGCCAGCTCACCGGGCTGGGGGCAAGAGACCCAGTACTTC.

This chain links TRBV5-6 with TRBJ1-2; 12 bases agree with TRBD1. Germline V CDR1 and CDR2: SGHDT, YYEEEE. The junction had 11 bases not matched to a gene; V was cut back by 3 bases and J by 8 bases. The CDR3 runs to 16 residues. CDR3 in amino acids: CASSYRPGQGAGGYTF. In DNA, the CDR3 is TGTGCCAGCAGCTACCGTCCGGGACAGGGGGCGGGAGGCTACACCTTC. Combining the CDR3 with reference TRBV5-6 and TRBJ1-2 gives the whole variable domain DAGVTQSPTHLIKTRGQQVTLRCSPKSGHDTVSWYQQALGQGPQFIFQYYEEEERQRGNFPDRFSGHQFPNYSSELNVNALLLGDSALYLCASSYRPGQGAGGYTFGSGTRLTVV.

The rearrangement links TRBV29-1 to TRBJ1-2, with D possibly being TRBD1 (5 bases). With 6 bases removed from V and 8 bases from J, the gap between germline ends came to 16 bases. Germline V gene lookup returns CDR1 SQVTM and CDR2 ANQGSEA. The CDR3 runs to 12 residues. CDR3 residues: CSVRPPGRGYTF. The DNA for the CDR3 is TGCAGCGTGAGACCTCCAGGGAGAGGCTACACCTTC.

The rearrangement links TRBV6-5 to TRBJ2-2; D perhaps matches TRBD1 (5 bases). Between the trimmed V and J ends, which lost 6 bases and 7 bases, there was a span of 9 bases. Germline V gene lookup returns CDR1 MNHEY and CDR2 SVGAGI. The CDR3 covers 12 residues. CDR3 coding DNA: TGTGCCAGCAGAAGACAGTTCGGGGAGCTGTTTTTT. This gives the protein CASRRQFGELFF.

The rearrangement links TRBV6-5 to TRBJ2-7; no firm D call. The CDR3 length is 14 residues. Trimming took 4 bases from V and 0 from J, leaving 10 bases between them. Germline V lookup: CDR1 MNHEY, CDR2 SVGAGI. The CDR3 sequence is CASSSLGYSYEQYF. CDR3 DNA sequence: TGTGCCAGCAGTTCGCTGGGATACTCCTACGAGCAGTACTTC.

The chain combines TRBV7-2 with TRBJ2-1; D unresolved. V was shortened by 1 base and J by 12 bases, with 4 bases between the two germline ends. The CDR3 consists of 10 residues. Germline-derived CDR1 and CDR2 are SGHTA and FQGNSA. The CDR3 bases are TGTGCCAGCAGCTTAGGAGTGCAGTTCTTC. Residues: CASSLGVQFF. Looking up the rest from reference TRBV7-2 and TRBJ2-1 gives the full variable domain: GAGVSQSPSNKVTEKGKDVELRCDPISGHTALYWYRQSLGQGLEFLIYFQGNSAPDKSGLPSDRFSAERTGGSVSTLTIQRTQQEDSAVYLCASSLGVQFFGPGTRLTVL.

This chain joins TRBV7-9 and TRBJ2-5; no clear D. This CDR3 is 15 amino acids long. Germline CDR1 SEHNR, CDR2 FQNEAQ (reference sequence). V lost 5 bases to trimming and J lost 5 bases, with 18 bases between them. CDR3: CASSRADVALETQYF. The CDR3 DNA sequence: TGTGCCAGCAGCCGCGCTGACGTGGCCTTGGAGACCCAGTACTTC.

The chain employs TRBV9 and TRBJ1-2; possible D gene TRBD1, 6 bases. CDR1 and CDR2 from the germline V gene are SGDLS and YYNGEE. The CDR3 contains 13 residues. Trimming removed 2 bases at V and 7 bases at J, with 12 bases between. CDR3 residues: CASSVLGGTGYTF. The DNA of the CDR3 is TGTGCCAGCAGCGTCCTAGGGGGTACTGGCTACACCTTC.